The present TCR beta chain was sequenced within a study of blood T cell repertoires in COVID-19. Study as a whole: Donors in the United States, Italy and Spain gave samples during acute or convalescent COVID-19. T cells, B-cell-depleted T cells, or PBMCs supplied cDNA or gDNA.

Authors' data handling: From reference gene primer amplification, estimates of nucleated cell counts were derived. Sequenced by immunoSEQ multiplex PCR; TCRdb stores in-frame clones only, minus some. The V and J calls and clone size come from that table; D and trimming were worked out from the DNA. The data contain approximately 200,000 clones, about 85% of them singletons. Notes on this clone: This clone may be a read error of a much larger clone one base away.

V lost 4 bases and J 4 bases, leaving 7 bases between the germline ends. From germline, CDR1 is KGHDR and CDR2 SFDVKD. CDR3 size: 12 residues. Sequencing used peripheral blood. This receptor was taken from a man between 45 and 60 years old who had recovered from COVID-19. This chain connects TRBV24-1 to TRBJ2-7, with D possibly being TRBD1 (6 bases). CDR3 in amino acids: CATSDRGYEQYF. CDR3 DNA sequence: TGTGCCACCAGTGACAGGGGTTACGAGCAGTACTTC.